These T cell receptor beta chains were read from a single sample in a study of blood T cell repertoires in COVID-19. Method: immunoSEQ multiplex PCR; TCRdb's copy keeps in-frame clones and lacks some. The sample lists around 170,000 clones, about 82% seen once, with 8% to 10% in the top ten. Source material: PBMCs or T cells enriched from blood (not recorded which). The receptors derive from a woman in her twenties or thirties who had recovered from COVID-19. Both conserved end residues are part of each CDR3. The order of the fields is D gene, J gene, clone size, V gene, CDR3 DNA, CDR3 protein. The D gene is left open where the match is weak. Expanded clones get a size class; other rows say once, few or many, or leave the size out.

>TRBD2|TRBJ2-2|-|TRBV5-1
TGCGCCAGCAGCTTGATACTAGCGGGCGTCCCGAACACCGGGGAGCTGTTTTTT
CASSLILAGVPNTGELFF
>TRBD2|TRBJ2-7|-|TRBV3-1/TRBV3-2
TGTGCCAGCAGCCAAGTTAGCGGGAGGGCTTATAGCGACGAGCAGTACTTC
CASSQVSGRAYSDEQYF
>-|TRBJ1-2|-|TRBV2
TGTGCCAGCAGTGATAGAGAGAACTATGGCTACACCTTC
CASSDRENYGYTF
>TRBD2|TRBJ2-7|-|TRBV27
TGTGCCAGCAGTCCCTCTAGCGGGAGACCCTACGAGCAGTACTTC
CASSPSSGRPYEQYF
>-|TRBJ2-7|once|TRBV7-9
TGTGCCAGCAGGAGTGAGCTCAGGTACGAGCAGTACTTC
CASRSELRYEQYF
>TRBD2|TRBJ2-1|-|TRBV6-6
TGTGCCAGCAGTTACCCGCCGGGACTAGCGGGTGAAGAGCAGTTCTTC
CASSYPPGLAGEEQFF
>-|TRBJ2-3|-|TRBV5-4
TGTGCCAGCAGCTTGGGAGGGTCGGTTACAGATACGCAGTATTTT
CASSLGGSVTDTQYF
>TRBD1|TRBJ2-7|-|TRBV14
TGTGCCAGCAGCCAAATAGACAGGGTAGGCCACGAGCAGTACTTC
CASSQIDRVGHEQYF
>-|TRBJ1-2|-|TRBV2
TGTGCCAGCAGTGTGCAGGCCTCCTATGGCTACACCTTC
CASSVQASYGYTF
>-|TRBJ2-2|-|TRBV28
TGTGCCAGCAGTTTAGTCCTGACACTCACCGGGGAGCTGTTTTTT
CASSLVLTLTGELFF
>-|TRBJ2-7|-|TRBV3-1/TRBV3-2
TGTGCCAGCCCCCCAGACTCGGAGCCTTCCTACGAGCAGTACTTC
CASPPDSEPSYEQYF
>-|TRBJ2-7|once|TRBV28
TGTGCCAGCAGTTCCCTCCGGTTCGAGCAGTACTTC
CASSSLRFEQYF
>-|TRBJ2-6|-|TRBV5-1
TGCGCCAGCAGCTTAGGGAGGTCTAGTTGGGACTCTGGGGCCAACGTCCTGACTTTC
CASSLGRSSWDSGANVLTF
>-|TRBJ1-5|-|TRBV19
TGTGCCAGTAGTAATAAAAACAGGGATCGAAATCAGCCCCAGCATTTT
CASSNKNRDRNQPQHF
>TRBD1|TRBJ2-1|-|TRBV11-3
TGTGCCAGCAGCTTAGGGGACAGCCACAATGAGCAGTTCTTC
CASSLGDSHNEQFF
>-|TRBJ1-6|-|TRBV10-1
TGCGCCAGCAGTGAGCGGGGGGGAAGCTCACCCCTCCACTTT
CASSERGGSSPLHF
>-|TRBJ1-1|-|TRBV28
TGTGCCAGCAACGGCAGGCGGAACACTGAAGCTTTCTTT
CASNGRRNTEAFF
>-|TRBJ2-7|once|TRBV5-1
TGCGCCAGCAGGGGAGGACCAAACTCCTACGAGCAGTACTTC
CASRGGPNSYEQYF
>TRBD2|TRBJ2-3|-|TRBV7-9
TGTGCCAGCAGCTTAGAACTAGCGGGAAGGGATACGCAGTATTTT
CASSLELAGRDTQYF
>TRBD2|TRBJ2-3|-|TRBV28
TGTGCCAGCAGTTTTCTAGCGGGGGCCCTCGGGGATACGCAGTATTTT
CASSFLAGALGDTQYF
>TRBD1|TRBJ1-1|-|TRBV18
TGTGCCAGCTCACCACGTGCAGGGGGCGCATGGACTGAAGCTTTCTTT
CASSPRAGGAWTEAFF
>TRBD2|TRBJ2-2|-|TRBV28
TGTGCCAGCAGTTCCCCGCTAGCGGGGCGGAGGACCGGGGAGCTGTTTTTT
CASSSPLAGRRTGELFF
>TRBD2|TRBJ2-3|once|TRBV5-4
TGTGCCAGCAGCTTGGGCCCACTAGCGGGAGGCACAGATACGCAGTATTTT
CASSLGPLAGGTDTQYF
>TRBD2|TRBJ2-7|-|TRBV6-5
TGTGCCAGCACTATGAGGACTAGCGGGAGCCACGAGCAGTACTTC
CASTMRTSGSHEQYF
>TRBD2|TRBJ2-7|-|TRBV28
TGTGCCAGCAGTTTAAGCGGGGGGCGCAAGGGCTACGAGCAGTACTTC
CASSLSGGRKGYEQYF
>-|TRBJ1-6|-|TRBV6-5
TGTGCCAGCAGTTACTCCACAGGGAACGGGTCACCCCTCCACTTT
CASSYSTGNGSPLHF
>-|TRBJ2-7|-|TRBV6-1
TGTGCCAGCAGTGACCCGGGATCAGCGGCCTACGAGCAGTACTTC
CASSDPGSAAYEQYF
>-|TRBJ1-1|-|TRBV3-1/TRBV3-2
TGTGCCAGCAGCCGTTGGGAGGGGGACACTGAAGCTTTCTTT
CASSRWEGDTEAFF
>TRBD1|TRBJ2-7|-|TRBV29-1
TGCAGCGTTGAAAACGACAGGGGGGTCTACGAGCAGTACTTC
CSVENDRGVYEQYF
>-|TRBJ2-6|-|TRBV6-2/TRBV6-3
TGTGCCAGCAGCTTGACAGGCTCTGGGGCCAACGTCCTGACTTTC
CASSLTGSGANVLTF
>TRBD2|TRBJ2-7|-|TRBV28
TGTGCCAGCCGGACTAGCGGGAACTACGAGCAGTACTTC
CASRTSGNYEQYF
>-|TRBJ2-7|-|TRBV2
TGTGCCAGCAGAACAGAAAATTACGAGCAGTACTTC
CASRTENYEQYF
>-|TRBJ1-1|once|TRBV28
TGTGCCAGCAGTTCCCCCTGGAGGGTAGACACTGAAGCTTTCTTT
CASSSPWRVDTEAFF
>TRBD2|TRBJ2-1|-|TRBV2
TGTGCCAGCAGCCTAGCGGGAGATGAGCAGTTCTTC
CASSLAGDEQFF
>TRBD2|TRBJ2-3|-|TRBV7-2
TGTGCCAGCAGCATCCCGGGAGGGCCCACAGATACGCAGTATTTT
CASSIPGGPTDTQYF
>TRBD2|TRBJ2-1|few|TRBV19
TGTGCCAGTAGCTGCCCTGAAGGGACTAGCGGGAATTGCGCCTACAATGAGCAGTTCTTC
CASSCPEGTSGNCAYNEQFF
>-|TRBJ2-7|-|TRBV5-1
TGCGCCAGCAGCCCAGGGTGGGGTGGGGACTACGAGCAGTACTTC
CASSPGWGGDYEQYF
>-|TRBJ2-1|-|TRBV30
TGTGCCTGGAGTTTTCGGCAGGGGAACAATGAGCAGTTCTTC
CAWSFRQGNNEQFF
>-|TRBJ1-1|-|TRBV11-2
TGTGCCAGCACTCTCTTGCCCTTTCGGGCTTTCTTT
CASTLLPFRAFF
>-|TRBJ2-1|-|TRBV19
TGTGCCACCCGAGCGGGCGGGGATGAGCAGTTCTTC
CATRAGGDEQFF
>-|TRBJ2-3|-|TRBV7-2
TGTGCCAGCAGCTTAGTCCCAGGGGGGAGCACAGATACGCAGTATTTT
CASSLVPGGSTDTQYF
>TRBD2|TRBJ2-2|-|TRBV3-1/TRBV3-2
TGTGCCAGCAGCCGGAGATTGGGGACTAGCGGGAGGCAGAACACCGGGGAGCTGTTTTTT
CASSRRLGTSGRQNTGELFF
>-|TRBJ2-7|few|TRBV27
TGTGCCAGCAGTTTATCGCCGGGTTACGAGCAGTACTTC
CASSLSPGYEQYF
>TRBD1|TRBJ1-2|-|TRBV6-1
TGTGCCAGCAGTGAAGGGACAGGGGGAGACGGCTACACCTTC
CASSEGTGGDGYTF
>TRBD1|TRBJ2-5|-|TRBV6-5
TGTGCCAGCAACAGGGGGTATCGAGAGACCCAGTACTTC
CASNRGYRETQYF
>TRBD1|TRBJ2-3|-|TRBV5-1
TGCGCCAGCAGCTCCGGACAGGGTACAGATACGCAGTATTTT
CASSSGQGTDTQYF
>-|TRBJ1-2|-|TRBV28
TGTGCCAGCAGTTCCACCCCCGGCAGGGTAGCACGCTATTTCCAAGCTAACTATGGCTACACCTTC
CASSSTPGRVARYFQANYGYTF
>-|TRBJ1-5|-|TRBV23-1
TGCGCCAGCAGTCACCGGCAGGGATGGCATCAGCCCCAGCATTTT
CASSHRQGWHQPQHF
>-|TRBJ1-6|-|TRBV6-1
TGTGCCAGCAGTGAAGCCCTTAGCTCCTATAATTCACCCCTCCACTTT
CASSEALSSYNSPLHF